The next 20 T cell receptor beta chains were all read from a single sample in a study of blood T cell repertoires in COVID-19. The method was immunoSEQ multiplex PCR; TCRdb's version includes in-frame clones alone and lacks a portion of them. Here the sample spans some 170,000 clones, approximately 90% being singletons. The sequencing sample was made of peripheral blood. The receptor source for this set is a woman between 65 and 79 years old with COVID-19, enrolled during active disease.

The rearrangement joins TRBV4-2 to TRBJ1-3; the D gene is possibly TRBD1 (5 bases). Germline lookup yields CDR1 LGHNA and CDR2 YNFKEQ. The ends were cut back, 4 bases at V and 4 bases at J, with 8 bases in the middle. The CDR3 contains 13 residues. The CDR3, as DNA: TGTGCCAGCAGCCTAGGGGTAGGAAACACCATATATTTT. Translation: CASSLGVGNTIYF.

The V gene is TRBV15, the J gene TRBJ1-1; TRBD1 aligns across 7 bases. The CDR3 is made up of 14 amino acids. Germline values: CDR1 LNHNV, CDR2 YYDKDF (reference sequence). V lost 5 bases and J lost 2; bases outside the gene matches: 5. The DNA for the CDR3 is TGTGCCACCAGCGTGGACAGGACTAACACTGAAGCTTTCTTT. It encodes CATSVDRTNTEAFF.

This CDR3 reads CATSASSYNEQFF. For the CDR3, the DNA is TGTGCCACCAGTGCTTCTTCCTACAATGAGCAGTTCTTC. The genes are TRBV24-1 and TRBJ2-1; D uncertain. The V end lost 5 bases, the J end lost 1 base, and 5 bases lay between the germline ends. This CDR3 spans 13 amino acids. Per germline, CDR1 KGHDR and CDR2 SFDVKD.

The V and J genes are TRBV11-2 and TRBJ1-4; D is ambiguous. Germline CDR1 and CDR2: SGHAT and FQNNGV. CDR3 length: 14 residues. Trimming cost V 4 bases and J 2 bases, with 8 bases left between them. The CDR3 reads CASSSSWTNEKLFF. CDR3 DNA: TGTGCCAGCAGCTCGAGTTGGACTAATGAAAAACTGTTTTTT.

The chain links TRBV19 to TRBJ2-7, with 7 bases that match TRBD1. With V trimmed by 2 bases and J by 2 bases, 6 bases remained unmatched. The CDR3 extends over 15 amino acids. Germline V gene sequence: CDR1 LNHDA, CDR2 SQIVND (reference sequence). This CDR3 reads CASSITGAPTYEQYF. The CDR3 DNA sequence: TGTGCCAGTAGTATAACAGGGGCCCCAACCTACGAGCAGTACTTC.

V is TRBV2 and J is TRBJ2-5; 8 bases are shared with TRBD2. CDR3 length: 14 amino acids. Germline V CDR1 and CDR2: SNHLY, FYNNEI. J was trimmed by 5 bases and V by 3 bases; bases with no gene match: 5. In DNA, the CDR3 is TGTGCCAGCAGTGACCGGGAGGGGCGGGAGACCCAGTACTTC. Translated, it gives CASSDREGRETQYF.

The chain carries TRBV24-1 and TRBJ2-1, with 8 bases matching TRBD2. Trimming took 8 bases from V and 7 from J; bases not matched to a gene: 18. CDR1 is KGHDR, CDR2 SFDVKD, per germline. The CDR3 runs 17 residues. CDR3: CATINAGGPVLGNEQFF. The CDR3 region has the DNA TGTGCCACCATAAATGCGGGAGGCCCCGTTCTGGGGAATGAGCAGTTCTTC.

V gene TRBV11-2 combines with J gene TRBJ2-7; 12 bases are a match to TRBD2. The junction had 14 bases not matched to a gene; V was cut back by 5 bases and J by 3 bases. The CDR3 is 18 residues long. The germline gives CDR1 SGHAT, CDR2 FQNNGV. This CDR3 is CASSKRASGRADYYEQYF. CDR3 in DNA: TGTGCCAGCAGCAAAAGGGCTAGCGGGAGGGCGGATTACTACGAGCAGTACTTC.

The gene calls are TRBV5-1 and TRBJ1-2; tentatively, D is TRBD1 (5 bases). V lost 0 bases, J lost 2 bases, and 11 bases lay in between. This CDR3 comprises 15 residues. Germline lookup yields CDR1 SGHRS and CDR2 YFSETQ. The CDR3, as DNA: TGCGCCAGCAGCTTGGCCGGGGAGGGGAACTATGGCTACACCTTC. Translated, it gives CASSLAGEGNYGYTF.

The chain recombines TRBV28 with TRBJ2-1, with 8 bases lining up with TRBD1. This CDR3 has 16 residues. The germline V gene has CDR1 MDHEN and CDR2 SYDVKM. J lost 2 bases, V lost 2 bases, and 5 bases had no gene match. DNA for the CDR3: TGTGCCAGCAGTTTAGTCGGACAGGGCACCTACAATGAGCAGTTCTTC. It codes for CASSLVGQGTYNEQFF.

The gene calls are TRBV29-1 and TRBJ1-2; possibly TRBD1 for D (6 bases). CDR3 length: 12 amino acids. The germline CDR1 and CDR2 sequences are SQVTM and ANQGSEA. V lost 6 bases and J lost 2, with 10 bases in between. CDR3 residues: CSVKGQNYGYTF. The CDR3 region has the DNA TGCAGCGTAAAGGGACAAAACTATGGCTACACCTTC.

This clone was detected a few times. The genes are TRBV28 and TRBJ1-5; D gene unclear. The germline CDR1 and CDR2 sequences are MDHEN and SYDVKM. The V and J ends lost 4 bases and 1 base respectively, with 20 bases between them. The CDR3 is 18 amino acids. Written as DNA, the CDR3 is TGTGCCAGCAGTTCCCTTAGGTGGAGGGAAGGAAGCAATCAGCCCCAGCATTTT. This gives the protein CASSSLRWREGSNQPQHF. Supplemented by reference TRBV28 and TRBJ1-5, the full variable domain reads DVKVTQSSRYLVKRTGEKVFLECVQDMDHENMFWYRQDPGLGLRLIYFSYDVKMKEKGDIPEGYSVSREKKERFSLILESASTNQTSMYLCASSSLRWREGSNQPQHFGDGTRLSIL.

The rearrangement links TRBV11-3 to TRBJ1-2, with D perhaps TRBD1 (6 bases). This CDR3 region has 13 residues. V was clipped by 5 bases and J by 8 bases, with 15 bases between them. Germline-derived CDR1 and CDR2 are SGHNT and YENEEA. The CDR3 DNA reads as TGTGCCAGCAGCCGGGACACGGGTAGCGGCTACACCTTC. Amino acid sequence: CASSRDTGSGYTF.

The rearrangement links TRBV27 to TRBJ2-1; a possible D gene is TRBD2 (5 bases). Germline lookup yields CDR1 MNHEY and CDR2 SMNVEV (reference sequence). Trimming took off 0 bases at V and 4 bases at J, with 10 bases between the two ends. This CDR3 comprises 15 residues. DNA of the CDR3: TGTGCCAGCAGTTTATCGAAGGTAGCGTACAATGAGCAGTTCTTC. Translated, it gives CASSLSKVAYNEQFF.

The chain combines TRBV10-3 with TRBJ2-5; 8 nucleotides align to TRBD1. The CDR3 loop spans 14 amino acids. The germline CDR1 and CDR2 sequences are ENHRY and SYGVKD. Trimming cost V 2 bases and J 11 bases; bases outside gene matches: 10. DNA of the CDR3: TGTGCCATCAGTGAGACGGGACAGGTTCTTTCTCAGTACTTC. It encodes CAISETGQVLSQYF.

The rearrangement joins TRBV2 to TRBJ2-7, with TRBD2 matching over 14 bases. The CDR3 runs 17 residues. Germline CDR1 is SNHLY and CDR2 is FYNNEI. V shed 10 bases and J 0 bases; nucleotides not matched to a gene: 11. In nucleotides, the CDR3 is TGTGCCACGGCCGGGACTAGCGGGAGTCGGGGCTCCTACGAGCAGTACTTC. Protein sequence: CATAGTSGSRGSYEQYF. The full variable domain, with the rest looked up from reference TRBV2 and TRBJ2-7, is EPEVTQTPSHQVTQMGQEVILRCVPISNHLYFYWYRQILGQKVEFLVSFYNNEISEKSEIFDDQFSVERPDGSNFTLKIRSTKLEDSAMYFCATAGTSGSRGSYEQYFGPGTRLTVT.

The chain carries TRBV19 and TRBJ2-7, with D possibly being TRBD2 (5 bases). The V gene lost 3 bases and the J gene lost 3 bases, with 6 bases spanning the gap. Germline-derived CDR1 and CDR2 are LNHDA and SQIVND (reference sequence). This CDR3 spans 12 amino acids. Written as DNA, the CDR3 is TGTGCCAGTAGTATCCGGGGCTACGAGCAGTACTTC. Its translation is CASSIRGYEQYF. The full variable domain, in which reference TRBV19 and TRBJ2-7 provide the parts outside the CDR3, is DGGITQSPKYLFRKEGQNVTLSCEQNLNHDAMYWYRQDPGQGLRLIYYSQIVNDFQKGDIAEGYSVSREKKESFPLTVTSAQKNPTAFYLCASSIRGYEQYFGPGTRLTVT.

V usage is TRBV2 and J usage is TRBJ1-4; D remains ambiguous. The CDR3 is made up of 13 amino acids. CDR1 is SNHLY, CDR2 FYNNEI, per germline. V was trimmed by 3 bases and J by 8 bases, leaving 10 bases between them. This chain's CDR3 is CASSERWEEKLFF. Written as DNA, the CDR3 is TGTGCCAGCAGTGAGAGGTGGGAGGAAAAACTGTTTTTT.

V gene TRBV6-5 combines with J gene TRBJ2-5, with 11 bases aligning to TRBD2. This CDR3 has 15 amino acids. Germline V CDR1 and CDR2: MNHEY, SVGAGI. V dropped 6 bases and J dropped 2; count of bases not matched to a gene: 5. In DNA form, the CDR3 reads TGTGCCAGCAGCTCCCGACTAGCGGGACAAGAGACCCAGTACTTC. Translated: CASSSRLAGQETQYF.

The chain recombines TRBV5-6 with TRBJ1-2; TRBD1 matches 7 bases. The junction had 6 bases not matched to a gene; V was cut back by 5 bases and J by 5 bases. The V gene's germline CDR1 is SGHDT and CDR2 YYEEEE. The CDR3 has 13 residues. The CDR3 DNA reads as TGTGCCAGCAGAGACAGGGTGGGGTATGGCTACACCTTC. As protein: CASRDRVGYGYTF.